This T cell receptor (beta chain) was obtained from a study of shared clonotypes between healthy human individuals. The protocol was immunoSEQ multiplex PCR, while the TCRdb copy is restricted to in-frame clones and leaves out a portion. This repertoire shows 1.4 million to 1.5 million clones, more than 95% found once; its top ten account for approximately 1%. V shed 4 bases and J 13 bases; nucleotides not matched to a gene: 13. Germline V CDR1 and CDR2: SGHRS, YFSETQ. This CDR3 has 14 residues. This chain uses TRBV5-1 with TRBJ1-2, with 10 bases lining up with TRBD1. The sequenced sample consisted of naive CD4+ T cells sorted from blood. Regarding subset: CD45RA+ positively selected. This sequence originates from a man younger than 45 in good health. CDR3 bases: TGCGCCAGCAGCCCGCCACTTTCGGGACAGGGGATCACCTTC. Its translation is CASSPPLSGQGITF.